Listed below are T cell receptor beta chains from one sample, sequenced in a study of OX40 agonist ivuxolimab in advanced cancers. The assay was immunoSEQ multiplex PCR, and TCRdb's table has in-frame clones only and misses some. The sample shows about 79,000 clones, around 94% of them seen only once. The sample consisted of CD4+ or CD8+ T cells sorted from blood, taken in a trial of the OX40 agonist ivuxolimab. The receptor set was obtained from an adult with an advanced solid tumor such as melanoma, head and neck, liver or kidney cancer. Both conserved end residues are trimmed from each CDR3. Clone size is stated in some rows and not others, as once, few, many or a class when expanded.

abundance	v_gene	CDR3aa
-	TRBV11-2	ASRLDGAYEQY
-	TRBV5-6	ASTSFVGLADSSSYEQY
-	TRBV29-1	SVRGPPATGNTIY
-	TRBV5-1	ASSLGTSAAYEQY
few	TRBV4-2	ASSQDGDYYEQY
-	TRBV28	ASSTLGMANEKLF
-	TRBV2	ASTTPQGTEAF
-	TRBV15	ATSPPSQDTQY
-	TRBV7-2	ASSPVDGAPRDGYT
-	TRBV28	ASSLWTSGDISYNEQF
-	TRBV4-1	ASSQAKSGPGLAGGNEQF
-	TRBV27	ASSTGPRLSDTQY
-	TRBV7-9	ASSPLAGNTGELF
-	TRBV9	ASSVGGIFTDTQY
-	TRBV27	ASSLRGGGPNEQF
-	TRBV4-2	ASSQGGSDGYT
-	TRBV29-1	SAYLADAMDTQY
-	TRBV14	ASSLREAGGYEQY
-	TRBV28	ASTNLGLAEHTQY
once	TRBV7-9	ASSRTDKLDEQY
-	TRBV28	ASSQRASTTEAF
-	TRBV5-4	ASTSGSASTDTQY